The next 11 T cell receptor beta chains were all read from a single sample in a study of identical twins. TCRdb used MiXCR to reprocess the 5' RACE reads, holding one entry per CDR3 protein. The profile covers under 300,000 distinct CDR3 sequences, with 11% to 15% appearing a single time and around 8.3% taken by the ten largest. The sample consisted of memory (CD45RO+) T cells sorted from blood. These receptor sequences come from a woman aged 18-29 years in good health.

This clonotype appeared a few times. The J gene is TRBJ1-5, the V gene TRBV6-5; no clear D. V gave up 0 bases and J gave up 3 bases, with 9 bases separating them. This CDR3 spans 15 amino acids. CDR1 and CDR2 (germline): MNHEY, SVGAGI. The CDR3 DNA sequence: TGTGCCAGCAGTTACTCGCCAGTTAACAATCAGCCCCAGCATTTT. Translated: CASSYSPVNNQPQHF.

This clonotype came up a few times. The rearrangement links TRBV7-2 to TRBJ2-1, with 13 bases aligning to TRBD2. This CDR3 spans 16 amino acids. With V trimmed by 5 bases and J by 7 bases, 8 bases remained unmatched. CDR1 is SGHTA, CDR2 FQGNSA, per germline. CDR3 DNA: TGTGCCAGCAGCCGACCGGGACTAGCGGGAAAGAATGAGCAGTTCTTC. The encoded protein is CASSRPGLAGKNEQFF.

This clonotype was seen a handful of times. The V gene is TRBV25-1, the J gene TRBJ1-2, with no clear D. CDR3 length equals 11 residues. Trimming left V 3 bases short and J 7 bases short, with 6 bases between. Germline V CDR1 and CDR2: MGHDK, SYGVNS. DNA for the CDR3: TGTGCCAGCAGTGATAAAGGTGGCTACACCTTC. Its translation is CASSDKGGYTF.

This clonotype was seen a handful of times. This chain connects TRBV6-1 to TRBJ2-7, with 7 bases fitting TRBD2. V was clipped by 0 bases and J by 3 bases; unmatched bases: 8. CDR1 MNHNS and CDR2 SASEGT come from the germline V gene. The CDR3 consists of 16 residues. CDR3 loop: CASSEAAGNTNYEQYF. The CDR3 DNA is TGTGCCAGCAGTGAAGCAGCGGGGAATACGAACTACGAGCAGTACTTC.

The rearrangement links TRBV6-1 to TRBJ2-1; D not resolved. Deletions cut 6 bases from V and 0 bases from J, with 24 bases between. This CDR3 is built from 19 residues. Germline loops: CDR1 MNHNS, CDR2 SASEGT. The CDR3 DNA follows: TGTGCCAGCAGAGGGCGAGTTCCTTACACTCATACCTCCTACAATGAGCAGTTCTTC. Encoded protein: CASRGRVPYTHTSYNEQFF.

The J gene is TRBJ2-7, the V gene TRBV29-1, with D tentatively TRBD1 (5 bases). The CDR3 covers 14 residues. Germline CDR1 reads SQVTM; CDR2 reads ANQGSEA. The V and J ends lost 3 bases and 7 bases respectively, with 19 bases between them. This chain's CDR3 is CSVDEKGSPGEQYF. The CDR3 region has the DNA TGCAGCGTTGATGAAAAGGGATCCCCAGGGGAGCAGTACTTC.

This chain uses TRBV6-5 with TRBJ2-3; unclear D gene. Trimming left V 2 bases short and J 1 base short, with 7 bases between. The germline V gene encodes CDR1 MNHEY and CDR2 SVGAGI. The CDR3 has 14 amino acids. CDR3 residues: CASSYTPGTDTQYF. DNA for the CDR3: TGTGCCAGCAGTTACACCCCGGGCACAGATACGCAGTATTTT.

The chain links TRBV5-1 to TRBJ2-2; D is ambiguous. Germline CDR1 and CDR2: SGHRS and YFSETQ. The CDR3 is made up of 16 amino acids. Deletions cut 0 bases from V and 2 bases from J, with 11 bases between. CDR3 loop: CASSLGSRQNTGELFF. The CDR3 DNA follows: TGCGCCAGCAGCTTGGGGTCACGCCAAAACACCGGGGAGCTGTTTTTT.

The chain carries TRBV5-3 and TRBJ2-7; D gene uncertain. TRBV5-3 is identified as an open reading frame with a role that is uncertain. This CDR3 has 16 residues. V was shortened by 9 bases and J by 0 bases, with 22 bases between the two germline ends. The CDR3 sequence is CAISPGLLWTSYEQYF. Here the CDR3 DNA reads TGTGCCATCAGCCCCGGGCTACTCTGGACCTCCTACGAGCAGTACTTC.

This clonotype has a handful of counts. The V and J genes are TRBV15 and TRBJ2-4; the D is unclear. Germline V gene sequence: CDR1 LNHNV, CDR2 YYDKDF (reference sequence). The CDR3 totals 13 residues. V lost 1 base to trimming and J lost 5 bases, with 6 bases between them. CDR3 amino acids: CATSRGPENIQYF. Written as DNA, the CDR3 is TGTGCCACCAGCAGAGGACCGGAAAACATTCAGTACTTC.

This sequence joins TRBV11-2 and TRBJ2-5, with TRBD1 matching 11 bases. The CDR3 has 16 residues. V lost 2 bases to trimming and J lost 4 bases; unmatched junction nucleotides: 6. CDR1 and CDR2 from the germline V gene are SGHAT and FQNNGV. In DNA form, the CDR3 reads TGTGCCAGCAGCTTACGTGGACAGGGGGCCCCAGAGACCCAGTACTTC. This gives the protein CASSLRGQGAPETQYF.